This T cell receptor beta chain comes out of a study of a mutant IDH1 vaccine in newly diagnosed glioma. Study-level points and caveats: Top peripheral T cell clonotype shifts appeared unrelated to pseudoprogression.

The method was immunoSEQ multiplex PCR; TCRdb's version includes in-frame clones alone and lacks a portion of them. The sample has around 60,000 clones; about 85% are singletons. In regard to this clone: Its cognate antigen is unknown.

Sample time point: week 35, safety follow-up. Doses of 300 ug of mutant IDH1 20-mer peptide were given with topical imiquimod. The CDR3 totals 12 residues. The germline V gene has CDR1 MNHNS and CDR2 SASEGT. The V and J genes are TRBV6-1 and TRBJ1-5; unclear D gene. The source is a man under 40 with glioma. The source material was PBMCs, sampled from a glioma patient whose treatment included an IDH1 peptide vaccine. CDR3 amino acids: CASGDAGQPQHF. For the CDR3, the DNA is TGTGCAAGTGGGGATGCTGGTCAGCCCCAGCATTTT.